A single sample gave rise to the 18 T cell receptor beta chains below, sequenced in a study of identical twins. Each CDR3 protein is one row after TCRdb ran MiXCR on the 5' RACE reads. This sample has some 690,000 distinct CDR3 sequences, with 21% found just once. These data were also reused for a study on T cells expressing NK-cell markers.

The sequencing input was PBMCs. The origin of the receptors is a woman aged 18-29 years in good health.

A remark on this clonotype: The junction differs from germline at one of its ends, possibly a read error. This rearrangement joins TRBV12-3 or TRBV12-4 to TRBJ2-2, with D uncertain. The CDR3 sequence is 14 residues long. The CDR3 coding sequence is TGTGCCAGCAGATTAGGACGGAGTACCGGGGAGCTGTTTTTT. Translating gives CASRLGRSTGELFF.

The DNA for the CDR3 is TGTGCCAGCAGCTTGGGGAGGGGGCACACCTACAATGAGCAGTTCTTC. Protein: CASSLGRGHTYNEQFF. This chain connects TRBV5-5 to TRBJ2-1; D is possibly TRBD1 (7 bases). V was clipped by 0 bases and J by 2 bases, with 12 bases between them. Germline V gene data show CDR1 as SGHKS and CDR2 as YYEKEE (reference sequence). CDR3 length equals 16 residues.

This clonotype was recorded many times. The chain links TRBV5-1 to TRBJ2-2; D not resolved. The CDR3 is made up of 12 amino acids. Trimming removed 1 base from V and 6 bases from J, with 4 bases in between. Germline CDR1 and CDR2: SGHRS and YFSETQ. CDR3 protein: CASSLFAGELFF. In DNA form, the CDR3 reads TGCGCCAGCAGCTTGTTTGCCGGGGAGCTGTTTTTT.

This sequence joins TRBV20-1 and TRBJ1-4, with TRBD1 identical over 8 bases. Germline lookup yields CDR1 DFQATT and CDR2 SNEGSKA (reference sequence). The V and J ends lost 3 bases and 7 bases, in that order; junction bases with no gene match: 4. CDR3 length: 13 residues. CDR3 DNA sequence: TGCAGTGCTAGCAGGGGGCTCGGTGAAAAACTGTTTTTT. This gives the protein CSASRGLGEKLFF.

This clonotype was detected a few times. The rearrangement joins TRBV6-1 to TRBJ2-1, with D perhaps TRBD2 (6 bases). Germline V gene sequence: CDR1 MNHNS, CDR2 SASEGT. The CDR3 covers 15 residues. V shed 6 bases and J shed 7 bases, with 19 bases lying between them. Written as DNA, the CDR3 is TGTGCCAGCAGAAAACAGGAGGGTTGGGGGAATGAGCAGTTCTTC. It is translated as CASRKQEGWGNEQFF.

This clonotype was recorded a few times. CDR3 in DNA: TGTGCCAGCAGTTACCAGGGGGGCCGGCAGCCCCAGCATTTT. It specifies CASSYQGGRQPQHF. The rearrangement links TRBV6-2 or TRBV6-3 to TRBJ1-5; TRBD1 matches 7 bases. The CDR3 contains 14 residues. After removal of 2 bases from V and 7 bases from J, the junction contained 5 bases not matched to a gene. Germline-derived CDR1 and CDR2 are MNHEY and SVGEGT.

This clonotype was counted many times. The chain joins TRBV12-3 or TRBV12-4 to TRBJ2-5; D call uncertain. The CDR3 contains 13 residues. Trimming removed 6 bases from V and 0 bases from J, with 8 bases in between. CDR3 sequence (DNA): TGTGCCAGCAGCGGACCCGACCAAGAGACCCAGTACTTC. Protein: CASSGPDQETQYF.

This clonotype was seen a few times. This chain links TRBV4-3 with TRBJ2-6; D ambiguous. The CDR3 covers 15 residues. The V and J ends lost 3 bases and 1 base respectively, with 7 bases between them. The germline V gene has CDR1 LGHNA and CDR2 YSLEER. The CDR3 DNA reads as TGCGCCAGCAGCCAGACCGGTTCTGGGGCCAACGTCCTGACTTTC. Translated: CASSQTGSGANVLTF.

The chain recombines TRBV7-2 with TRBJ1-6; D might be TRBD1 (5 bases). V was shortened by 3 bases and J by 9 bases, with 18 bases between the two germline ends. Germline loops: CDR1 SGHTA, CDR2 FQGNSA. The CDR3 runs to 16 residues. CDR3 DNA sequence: TGTGCCAGCAGCTTCCCCCCTTCAGGGTTGGGTTCACCCCTCCACTTT. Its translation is CASSFPPSGLGSPLHF. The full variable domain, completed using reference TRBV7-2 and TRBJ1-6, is GAGVSQSPSNKVTEKGKDVELRCDPISGHTALYWYRQSLGQGLEFLIYFQGNSAPDKSGLPSDRFSAERTGGSVSTLTIQRTQQEDSAVYLCASSFPPSGLGSPLHFGNGTRLTVT.

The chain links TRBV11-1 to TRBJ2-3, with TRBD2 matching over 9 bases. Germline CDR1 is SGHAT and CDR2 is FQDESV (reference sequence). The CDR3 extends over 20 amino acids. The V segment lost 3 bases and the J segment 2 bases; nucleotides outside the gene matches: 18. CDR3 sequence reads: CASSLTGPWNSGGPTDTQYF. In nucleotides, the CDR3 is TGTGCCAGCAGCTTGACAGGCCCCTGGAATAGCGGGGGACCCACAGATACGCAGTATTTT.

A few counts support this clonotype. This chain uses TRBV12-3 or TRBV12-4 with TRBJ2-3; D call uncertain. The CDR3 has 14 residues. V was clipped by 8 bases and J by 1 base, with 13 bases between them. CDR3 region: CASSIGVGTDTQYF. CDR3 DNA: TGTGCCAGCTCCATCGGTGTTGGCACAGATACGCAGTATTTT.

CDR3 nucleotides: TGTGCCAGCAGCCCAGACCCCAGCTGGGGGAATGAGCAGTTCTTC. Its translation: CASSPDPSWGNEQFF. The chain recombines TRBV12-3 or TRBV12-4 with TRBJ2-1, with D possibly being TRBD1 or TRBD2 (5 bases each). V was trimmed by 6 bases and J by 7 bases, leaving 19 bases between them. The CDR3 is 15 residues long.

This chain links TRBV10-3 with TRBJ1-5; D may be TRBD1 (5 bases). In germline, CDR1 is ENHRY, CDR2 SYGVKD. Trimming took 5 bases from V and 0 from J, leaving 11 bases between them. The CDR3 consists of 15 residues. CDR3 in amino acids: CAISHRPSSNQPQHF. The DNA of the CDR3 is TGTGCCATCAGTCACAGGCCATCTAGCAATCAGCCCCAGCATTTT.

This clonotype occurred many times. CDR3 bases: TGTGCCAGCAGCGTAAGCGGGGAACGGTCCTACGAGCAGTACTTC. Its translation: CASSVSGERSYEQYF. The chain has TRBV9 and TRBJ2-7, with 7 bases that match TRBD2. Germline V lookup: CDR1 SGDLS, CDR2 YYNGEE. The CDR3 loop spans 15 amino acids. Germline trimming cut 1 base from V and 1 base from J; bases unmatched to any gene: 5. Filled out from reference TRBV9 and TRBJ2-7, the complete variable domain reads DSGVTQTPKHLITATGQRVTLRCSPRSGDLSVYWYQQSLDQGLQFLIQYYNGEERAKGNILERFSAQQFPDLHSELNLSSLELGDSALYFCASSVSGERSYEQYFGPGTRLTVT.

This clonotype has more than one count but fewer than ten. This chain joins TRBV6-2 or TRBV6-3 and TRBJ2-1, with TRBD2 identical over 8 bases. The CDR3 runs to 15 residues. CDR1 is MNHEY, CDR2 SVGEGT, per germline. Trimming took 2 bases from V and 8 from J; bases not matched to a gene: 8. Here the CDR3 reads CASSYGGRRADEQFF. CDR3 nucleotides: TGTGCCAGCAGTTACGGCGGGAGGAGGGCGGATGAGCAGTTCTTC.

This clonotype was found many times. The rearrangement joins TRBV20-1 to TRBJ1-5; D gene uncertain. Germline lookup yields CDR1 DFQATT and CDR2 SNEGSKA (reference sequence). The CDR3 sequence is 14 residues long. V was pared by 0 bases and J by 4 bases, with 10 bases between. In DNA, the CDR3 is TGCAGTGCTAGAGACTCACGAGGGAATCAGCCCCAGCATTTT. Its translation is CSARDSRGNQPQHF.

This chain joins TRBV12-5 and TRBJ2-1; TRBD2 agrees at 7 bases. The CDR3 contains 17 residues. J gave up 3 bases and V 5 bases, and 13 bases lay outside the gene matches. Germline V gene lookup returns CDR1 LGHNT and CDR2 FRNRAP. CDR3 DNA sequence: TGTGCTAGTGGTCCCTCTCCCGGTGGGAGGGTCTACAATGAGCAGTTCTTC. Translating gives CASGPSPGGRVYNEQFF.

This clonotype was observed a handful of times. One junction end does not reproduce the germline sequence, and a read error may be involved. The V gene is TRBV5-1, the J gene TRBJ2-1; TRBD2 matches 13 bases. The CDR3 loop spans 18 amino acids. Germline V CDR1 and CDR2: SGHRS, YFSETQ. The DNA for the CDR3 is TGCGCCAGCAGCTTGGCCCGACTAGCGGGAGGACCACAAGGACTAACCGTCTTC. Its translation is CASSLARLAGGPQGLTVF.